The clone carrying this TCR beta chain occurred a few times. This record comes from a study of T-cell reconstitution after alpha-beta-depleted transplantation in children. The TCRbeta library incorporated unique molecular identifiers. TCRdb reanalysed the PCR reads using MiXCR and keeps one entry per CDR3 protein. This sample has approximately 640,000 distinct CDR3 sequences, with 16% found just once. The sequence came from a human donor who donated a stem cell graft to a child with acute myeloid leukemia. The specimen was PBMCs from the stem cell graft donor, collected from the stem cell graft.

CDR3 sequence reads: CASSSRQVPYGYTF. CDR3 bases: TGTGCCAGCAGTTCCCGACAGGTACCTTATGGCTACACCTTC. The chain employs TRBV7-2 and TRBJ1-2; weak D call: TRBD1 (6 bases). Per germline, CDR1 SGHTA and CDR2 FQGNSA. Trimming removed 6 bases at V and 5 bases at J, with 16 bases between. The CDR3 has 14 amino acids.